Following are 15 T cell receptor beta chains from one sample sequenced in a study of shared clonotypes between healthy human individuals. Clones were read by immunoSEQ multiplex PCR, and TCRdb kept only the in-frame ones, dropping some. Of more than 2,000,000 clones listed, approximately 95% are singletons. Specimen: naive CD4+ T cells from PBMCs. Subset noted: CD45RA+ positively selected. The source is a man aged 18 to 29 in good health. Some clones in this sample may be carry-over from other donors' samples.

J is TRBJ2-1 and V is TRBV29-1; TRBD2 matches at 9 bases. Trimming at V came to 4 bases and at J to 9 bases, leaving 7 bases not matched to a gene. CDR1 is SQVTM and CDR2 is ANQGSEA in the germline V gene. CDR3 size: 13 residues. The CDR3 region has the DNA TGCAGCGTTGTAGCGGGAGCTCCGGGTGAGCAGTTCTTC. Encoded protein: CSVVAGAPGEQFF.

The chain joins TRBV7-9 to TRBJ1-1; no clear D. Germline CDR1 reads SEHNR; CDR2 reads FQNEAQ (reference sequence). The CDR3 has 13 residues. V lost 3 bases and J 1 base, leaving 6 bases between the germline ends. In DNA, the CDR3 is TGTGCCAGCAGCTTCTTAAAGAACACTGAAGCTTTCTTT. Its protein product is CASSFLKNTEAFF.

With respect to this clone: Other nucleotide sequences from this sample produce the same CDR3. The CDR3 sequence: CASSPTGSSYEQYF. The CDR3, as DNA: TGTGCCAGCTCACCAACGGGTAGCTCCTACGAGCAGTACTTC. This rearrangement joins TRBV18 to TRBJ2-7, with no clear D. The germline V gene has CDR1 KGHSH and CDR2 LQKENI. V gave up 2 bases and J gave up 0 bases, with 8 bases separating them. This CDR3 region has 14 residues.

CDR3 sequence reads: CASSPGLGTSTYNEQFF. CDR3 nucleotides: TGTGCCAGCAGCCCTGGGCTAGGCACCTCTACCTACAATGAGCAGTTCTTC. The chain employs TRBV7-6 and TRBJ2-1; no clear D gene. Per germline, CDR1 SGHVS and CDR2 FNYEAQ. This CDR3 contains 17 residues. The V gene lost 5 bases and the J gene lost 2 bases, with 19 bases spanning the gap. The whole variable domain, filled in from reference TRBV7-6 and TRBJ2-1, reads GAGVSQSPRYKVTKRGQDVALRCDPISGHVSLYWYRQALGQGPEFLTYFNYEAQQDKSGLPNDRFSAERPEGSISTLTIQRTEQRDSAMYRCASSPGLGTSTYNEQFFGPGTRLTVL.

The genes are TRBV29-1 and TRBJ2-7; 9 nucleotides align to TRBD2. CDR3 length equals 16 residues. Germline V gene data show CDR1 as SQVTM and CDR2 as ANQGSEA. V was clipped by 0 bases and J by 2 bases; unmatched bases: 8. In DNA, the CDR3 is TGCAGCGTTGAAGAACGGGTTAGCGGGAGACCCTACGAGCAGTACTTC. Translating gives CSVEERVSGRPYEQYF.

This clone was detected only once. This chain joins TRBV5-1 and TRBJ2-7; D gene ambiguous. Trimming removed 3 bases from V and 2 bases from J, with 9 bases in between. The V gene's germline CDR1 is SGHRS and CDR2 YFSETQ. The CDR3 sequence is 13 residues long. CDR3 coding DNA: TGCGCCAGCAGCTCTCCCGTAACCTACGAGCAGTACTTC. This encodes CASSSPVTYEQYF.

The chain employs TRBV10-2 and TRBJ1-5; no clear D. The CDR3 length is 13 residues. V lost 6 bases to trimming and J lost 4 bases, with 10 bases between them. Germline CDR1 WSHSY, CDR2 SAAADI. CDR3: CASSYRLNQPQHF. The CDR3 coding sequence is TGCGCCAGCAGCTATAGACTGAATCAGCCCCAGCATTTT.

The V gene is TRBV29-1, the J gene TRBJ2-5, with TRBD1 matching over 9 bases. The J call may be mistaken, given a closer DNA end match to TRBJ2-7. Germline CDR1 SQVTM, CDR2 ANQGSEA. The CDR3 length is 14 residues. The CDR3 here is CSVEGGTGIYEQYF. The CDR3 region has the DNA TGCAGCGTTGAAGGGGGGACAGGGATATACGAGCAGTACTTC.

CDR3 residues: CASSSTGGRNTQYF. The CDR3 bases are TGTGCCAGCAGTTCGACCGGGGGGCGGAATACGCAGTATTTT. The chain carries TRBV9 and TRBJ2-3; weak D call: TRBD2 (7 bases). The CDR3 is made up of 14 amino acids. V lost 5 bases and J 7 bases, leaving 17 bases between the germline ends. Germline CDR1 SGDLS, CDR2 YYNGEE. Supplemented by reference TRBV9 and TRBJ2-3, the full variable domain reads DSGVTQTPKHLITATGQRVTLRCSPRSGDLSVYWYQQSLDQGLQFLIQYYNGEERAKGNILERFSAQQFPDLHSELNLSSLELGDSALYFCASSSTGGRNTQYFGPGTRLTVL.

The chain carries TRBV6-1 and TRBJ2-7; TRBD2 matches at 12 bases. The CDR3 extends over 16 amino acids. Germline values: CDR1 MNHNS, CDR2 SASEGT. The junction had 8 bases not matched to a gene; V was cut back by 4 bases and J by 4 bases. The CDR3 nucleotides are TGTGCCAGCAGTGTCGGACTAGCGGGAAAGGGGTACGAGCAGTACTTC. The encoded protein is CASSVGLAGKGYEQYF.

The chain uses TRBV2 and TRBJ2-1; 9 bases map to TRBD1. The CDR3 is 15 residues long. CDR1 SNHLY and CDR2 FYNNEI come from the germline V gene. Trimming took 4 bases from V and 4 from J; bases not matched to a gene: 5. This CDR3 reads CASSGGQGTYNEQFF. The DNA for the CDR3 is TGTGCCAGCAGTGGGGGACAGGGCACGTACAATGAGCAGTTCTTC.

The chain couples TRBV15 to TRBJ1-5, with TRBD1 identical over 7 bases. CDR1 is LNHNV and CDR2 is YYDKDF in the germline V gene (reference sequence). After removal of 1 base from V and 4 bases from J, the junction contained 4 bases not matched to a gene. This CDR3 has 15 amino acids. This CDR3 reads CATSRAQGGNQPQHF. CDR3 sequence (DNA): TGTGCCACCAGCAGAGCCCAGGGGGGTAATCAGCCCCAGCATTTT.

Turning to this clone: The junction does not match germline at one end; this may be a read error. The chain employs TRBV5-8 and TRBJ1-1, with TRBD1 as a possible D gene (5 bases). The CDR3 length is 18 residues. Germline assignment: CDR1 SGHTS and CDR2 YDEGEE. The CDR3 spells CASSSEGSFFPRASEAFF. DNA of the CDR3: TGTGCCAGCAGCTCGGAGGGCAGCTTCTTTCCCAGGGCCTCTGAGGCTTTCTTT.

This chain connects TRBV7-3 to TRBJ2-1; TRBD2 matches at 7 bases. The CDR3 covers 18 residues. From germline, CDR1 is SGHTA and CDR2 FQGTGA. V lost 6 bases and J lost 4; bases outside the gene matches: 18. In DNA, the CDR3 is TGTGCCAGCAGAACCCGGCGTGCTAGCGGTCCCGGTTACAATGAGCAGTTCTTC. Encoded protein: CASRTRRASGPGYNEQFF.

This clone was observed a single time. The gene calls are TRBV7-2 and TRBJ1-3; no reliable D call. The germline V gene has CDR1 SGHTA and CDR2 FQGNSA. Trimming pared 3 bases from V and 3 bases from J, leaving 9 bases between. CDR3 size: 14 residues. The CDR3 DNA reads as TGTGCCAGCAGCTTTGGCGGTGATGGAAACACCATATATTTT. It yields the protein CASSFGGDGNTIYF.